This T cell receptor beta chain comes out of a study of blood T cell repertoires in COVID-19. Germline CDR1 reads MDHEN; CDR2 reads SYDVKM. CDR3 size: 15 residues. The J segment lost 1 base and the V segment lost 2 bases, leaving 4 bases of the junction unmatched. Using immunoSEQ multiplex PCR, the repertoire was profiled, and TCRdb retains in-frame clones only, with some absent. The sample lists roughly 290,000 clones; around nine tenths were seen once. This TCR was sampled from a woman aged 40 to 50 who had recovered from COVID-19. The specimen was PBMCs or T cells enriched from blood (not recorded which). The chain combines TRBV28 with TRBJ2-5; TRBD2 matches 7 bases. CDR3: CASSLTLAAQETQYF. The CDR3 region has the DNA TGTGCCAGCAGTTTAACCCTAGCGGCCCAAGAGACCCAGTACTTC.